A selection of T cell receptor beta chains follows, all from one sample in a study of identical twins. From the 5' RACE reads, TCRdb called clonotypes with MiXCR, one entry per CDR3 protein. The top ten hold about 7.1% of the sample, which has around 290,000 distinct CDR3 sequences, 9.5% seen once. These data also formed part of another study, on yellow fever vaccine responses in identical twins.

Sequencing used CD8+ T cells sorted from blood. These receptors came from a woman between 18 and 30 years old in good health. Each CDR3 is given with its conserved first and last residue. Each record gives: CDR3 length, J gene, V gene, D gene, clone size, CDR3 DNA, CDR3 protein. D genes are given only for firm matches. Clone size is shown for a subset of rows, as once, few, many or a class of expanded clone.

CDR3 length: 15
J gene: TRBJ2-7
V gene: TRBV6-5
D gene: .
clone size: few
CDR3 DNA: TGTGCCAGCAGTTACTCGAAGGGGTTGCCCTACGAGCAGTACTTC
CDR3 protein: CASSYSKGLPYEQYF

CDR3 length: 15
J gene: TRBJ2-7
V gene: TRBV3-1
D gene: TRBD2
clone size: many
CDR3 DNA: TGTGCCAGCAGCCAAGGGGACTACCGAGGTAACGAGCAGTACTTC
CDR3 protein: CASSQGDYRGNEQYF

CDR3 length: 13
J gene: TRBJ2-1
V gene: TRBV10-3
D gene: .
clone size: many
CDR3 DNA: TGTGCCATCAGTGAGTCATCGTACAATGAGCAGTTCTTC
CDR3 protein: CAISESSYNEQFF

CDR3 length: 13
J gene: TRBJ2-1
V gene: TRBV6-5
D gene: .
clone size: .
CDR3 DNA: TGTGCCAGCAGTTACTCGGGGCGGAATGAGCAGTTCTTC
CDR3 protein: CASSYSGRNEQFF

CDR3 length: 14
J gene: TRBJ2-3
V gene: TRBV9
D gene: TRBD2
clone size: few
CDR3 DNA: TGTGCCAGCAGCGTACTAGGACTAGCGGGGGAGCAGTATTTT
CDR3 protein: CASSVLGLAGEQYF

CDR3 length: 14
J gene: TRBJ2-2
V gene: TRBV20-1
D gene: .
clone size: few
CDR3 DNA: TGCAGTGCTAGCTCCTCCCTAAACACCGGGGAGCTGTTTTTT
CDR3 protein: CSASSSLNTGELFF

CDR3 length: 17
J gene: TRBJ2-2
V gene: TRBV24-1
D gene: TRBD2
clone size: few
CDR3 DNA: TGTGCCACCAGTGGGGCTAGCGGGACTGCGAACACCGGGGAGCTGTTTTTT
CDR3 protein: CATSGASGTANTGELFF

CDR3 length: 16
J gene: TRBJ2-1
V gene: TRBV16
D gene: TRBD2
clone size: few
CDR3 DNA: TGTGCCAGCAGCCAATCACGAGCGGGGGGGCTCAATGAGCAGTTCTTC
CDR3 protein: CASSQSRAGGLNEQFF

CDR3 length: 15
J gene: TRBJ2-7
V gene: TRBV5-1
D gene: .
clone size: many
CDR3 DNA: TGCGCCAGCAGCTTGGGGGGGGACGAACGCTACGAGCAGTACTTC
CDR3 protein: CASSLGGDERYEQYF

CDR3 length: 18
J gene: TRBJ2-5
V gene: TRBV12-3/TRBV12-4
D gene: TRBD1
clone size: .
CDR3 DNA: TGTGCCTGCTGTTTAGGACAGGGGAACACCAACAACCGAGAGACCCAGTACTTC
CDR3 protein: CACCLGQGNTNNRETQYF

CDR3 length: 17
J gene: TRBJ2-7
V gene: TRBV20-1
D gene: TRBD1
clone size: .
CDR3 DNA: TGCAGTGCTGCCATGATAGAGTCCCGGGACAGGCCGTACGAGCAGTACTTC
CDR3 protein: CSAAMIESRDRPYEQYF

CDR3 length: 18
J gene: TRBJ2-3
V gene: TRBV2
D gene: TRBD2
clone size: .
CDR3 DNA: TGTGCCAGCAGTGAAGCGCTGGCGGGGGGCCCGGACACAGATACGCAGTATTTT
CDR3 protein: CASSEALAGGPDTDTQYF

CDR3 length: 14
J gene: TRBJ2-3
V gene: TRBV5-4
D gene: .
clone size: .
CDR3 DNA: TGTGCCAGCAGCTTGGCCGTCTCCCCAGATACGCAGTTTTTT
CDR3 protein: CASSLAVSPDTQFF

CDR3 length: 18
J gene: TRBJ2-3
V gene: TRBV7-6
D gene: .
clone size: .
CDR3 DNA: TGTGCCAGCAGCTTAGATCCCGCTGGGCTTATTAGCACAGATACGCAGTATTTT
CDR3 protein: CASSLDPAGLISTDTQYF

CDR3 length: 16
J gene: TRBJ2-7
V gene: TRBV2
D gene: .
clone size: .
CDR3 DNA: TGTGCCAGCAGTGAAGCGCCCGGGAGTCCCTCCTACGAGCAGTACTTC
CDR3 protein: CASSEAPGSPSYEQYF

CDR3 length: 17
J gene: TRBJ2-2
V gene: TRBV4-2
D gene: TRBD1
clone size: many
CDR3 DNA: TGTGCCAGCAGCCCTTTTACAGGGGGCGAGGACACCGGGGAGCTGTTTTTT
CDR3 protein: CASSPFTGGEDTGELFF

CDR3 length: 19
J gene: TRBJ2-1
V gene: TRBV6-5
D gene: .
clone size: .
CDR3 DNA: TGTGCCAGCAGTTACCTGCCAACCCGGGGCCCCACGTCCTACAATGAGCAGTTCTTC
CDR3 protein: CASSYLPTRGPTSYNEQFF

CDR3 length: 15
J gene: TRBJ2-1
V gene: TRBV7-8
D gene: TRBD2
clone size: .
CDR3 DNA: TGTGCCAGCAGCTTAGGAGCGGGAGGGTTAGATGAGCAGTTCTTC
CDR3 protein: CASSLGAGGLDEQFF

CDR3 length: 13
J gene: TRBJ2-1
V gene: TRBV12-3/TRBV12-4
D gene: .
clone size: many
CDR3 DNA: TGTGCCAGCAGTTTGGCTGGGTTCGATGAGCAGTTCTTC
CDR3 protein: CASSLAGFDEQFF

CDR3 length: 14
J gene: TRBJ2-1
V gene: TRBV29-1
D gene: .
clone size: many
CDR3 DNA: TGCAGCGTTGTGTGGCTGGGAGTACAACATGAGCAGTTCTTC
CDR3 protein: CSVVWLGVQHEQFF

CDR3 length: 13
J gene: TRBJ2-7
V gene: TRBV7-2
D gene: .
clone size: .
CDR3 DNA: TGTGCCAGCAGCGATAATATGAGCTACGAGCAGTACTTC
CDR3 protein: CASSDNMSYEQYF

CDR3 length: 14
J gene: TRBJ2-2
V gene: TRBV3-1
D gene: .
clone size: .
CDR3 DNA: TGTGCCAGCAGCCTAGTGGGTACTACCGGGGAGCTGTTTTTT
CDR3 protein: CASSLVGTTGELFF

CDR3 length: 15
J gene: TRBJ2-5
V gene: TRBV15
D gene: .
clone size: .
CDR3 DNA: TGTGCCACCAGCAGAGCGCGGGGCTTTGAGGAGACCCAGTACTTC
CDR3 protein: CATSRARGFEETQYF

CDR3 length: 17
J gene: TRBJ2-3
V gene: TRBV6-2/TRBV6-3
D gene: TRBD2
clone size: many
CDR3 DNA: TGTGCCAGCAGTTATTCCCAACTAGCGGGACCCACAGATACGCAGTATTTT
CDR3 protein: CASSYSQLAGPTDTQYF

CDR3 length: 17
J gene: TRBJ2-1
V gene: TRBV4-3
D gene: TRBD2
clone size: many
CDR3 DNA: TGCGCCAGCAGCCAAGATCTGTTTAGCGGGTTCGGGTATGAGCAGTTCTTC
CDR3 protein: CASSQDLFSGFGYEQFF

CDR3 length: 16
J gene: TRBJ2-1
V gene: TRBV4-3
D gene: TRBD1
clone size: many
CDR3 DNA: TGCGCCAGCAGCCAAGATACAACAGGGGAATACAATGAGCAGTTCTTC
CDR3 protein: CASSQDTTGEYNEQFF

CDR3 length: 17
J gene: TRBJ2-7
V gene: TRBV20-1
D gene: .
clone size: .
CDR3 DNA: TGCAGTGCTAGAGATTCTCCGGGACTGACACCTACCTACGAGCAGTACTTC
CDR3 protein: CSARDSPGLTPTYEQYF

CDR3 length: 18
J gene: TRBJ2-1
V gene: TRBV7-3
D gene: .
clone size: .
CDR3 DNA: TGTGCCAGCAGCTTATATGGGGGCTGGGCGGGGGCCCTCAATGAGCAGTTCTTC
CDR3 protein: CASSLYGGWAGALNEQFF

CDR3 length: 18
J gene: TRBJ2-7
V gene: TRBV4-3
D gene: .
clone size: many
CDR3 DNA: TGCGCCAGCAGGATAGGTAACCCCTCGGGCGAAGAAGTCTACGAGCAGTACTTC
CDR3 protein: CASRIGNPSGEEVYEQYF

CDR3 length: 17
J gene: TRBJ2-7
V gene: TRBV7-8
D gene: .
clone size: .
CDR3 DNA: TGTGCCAGCAGCCCCCAGGTGCGGGACCCCCTGGTTTACGAGCAGTACTTC
CDR3 protein: CASSPQVRDPLVYEQYF

CDR3 length: 16
J gene: TRBJ2-1
V gene: TRBV7-3
D gene: .
clone size: few
CDR3 DNA: TGTGCCAGCAGCTTAGGATTTGGGAGCTCCTACAATGAGCAGTTCTTC
CDR3 protein: CASSLGFGSSYNEQFF

CDR3 length: 17
J gene: TRBJ2-5
V gene: TRBV27
D gene: TRBD2
clone size: .
CDR3 DNA: TGTGCCAGCAGAGCGGGGGGCCCAGCCTCGTACCAAGAGACCCAGTACTTC
CDR3 protein: CASRAGGPASYQETQYF

CDR3 length: 14
J gene: TRBJ2-6
V gene: TRBV6-4
D gene: .
clone size: many
CDR3 DNA: TGTGCCAGCAGTGACAACTCTGGGGCCAACGTCCTGACTTTC
CDR3 protein: CASSDNSGANVLTF

CDR3 length: 14
J gene: TRBJ2-7
V gene: TRBV5-6
D gene: .
clone size: .
CDR3 DNA: TGTGCCAGCAGCTGGGCGGCAGGGACCTACGAGCAGTACTTC
CDR3 protein: CASSWAAGTYEQYF

CDR3 length: 17
J gene: TRBJ2-2
V gene: TRBV5-1
D gene: .
clone size: .
CDR3 DNA: TGCGCCAGCAGCTCACCCCGGGAGCACGCGAACACCGGGGAGCTGTTTTTT
CDR3 protein: CASSSPREHANTGELFF

CDR3 length: 13
J gene: TRBJ2-1
V gene: TRBV4-1
D gene: .
clone size: many
CDR3 DNA: TGCGCCAGCAGCCAAGCCCCCCATTTTGAGCAGTTCTTC
CDR3 protein: CASSQAPHFEQFF

CDR3 length: 14
J gene: TRBJ2-1
V gene: TRBV29-1
D gene: TRBD2
clone size: .
CDR3 DNA: TGCAGCGTTGTTGGGGCTCTCGGGGGGGATGAGCAGTTCTTC
CDR3 protein: CSVVGALGGDEQFF

CDR3 length: 21
J gene: TRBJ2-1
V gene: TRBV6-2/TRBV6-3
D gene: TRBD1
clone size: many
CDR3 DNA: TGTGCCAGCAGTTTTCTTCTCACCGGGACAGGGGCGCGGGACGGGAACAATGAGCAGTTCTTC
CDR3 protein: CASSFLLTGTGARDGNNEQFF

CDR3 length: 12
J gene: TRBJ1-1
V gene: TRBV2
D gene: TRBD1
clone size: many
CDR3 DNA: TGTGCCAGCAGTGCAGGGGGAACTGAAGCTTTCTTT
CDR3 protein: CASSAGGTEAFF

CDR3 length: 12
J gene: TRBJ2-7
V gene: TRBV9
D gene: .
clone size: few
CDR3 DNA: TGTGCCAGCAGCGTAGGGGACGGCGAGCAGTACTTC
CDR3 protein: CASSVGDGEQYF

CDR3 length: 15
J gene: TRBJ2-3
V gene: TRBV3-1
D gene: .
clone size: .
CDR3 DNA: TGTGCCAGCAGCCAAGAAGCCACTTACACAGATACGCAGTATTTT
CDR3 protein: CASSQEATYTDTQYF

CDR3 length: 13
J gene: TRBJ2-7
V gene: TRBV10-2
D gene: .
clone size: many
CDR3 DNA: TGCGCCAGCATGCTAGCCACGTACCCCGAGCAGTACTTC
CDR3 protein: CASMLATYPEQYF

CDR3 length: 15
J gene: TRBJ2-7
V gene: TRBV3-1
D gene: .
clone size: many
CDR3 DNA: TGTGCCAGCAGCCAAGATCTGGGCAGTACCTACGAGCAGTACTTC
CDR3 protein: CASSQDLGSTYEQYF

CDR3 length: 13
J gene: TRBJ2-1
V gene: TRBV7-3
D gene: .
clone size: many
CDR3 DNA: TGTGCCAGCAGCCTGGACTATGACAATGAGCAGTTCTTC
CDR3 protein: CASSLDYDNEQFF

CDR3 length: 15
J gene: TRBJ2-7
V gene: TRBV29-1
D gene: .
clone size: many
CDR3 DNA: TGCAGCGTTGCAGGCTACCCTAAGGGGTCCTACGAGCAGTACTTC
CDR3 protein: CSVAGYPKGSYEQYF

CDR3 length: 21
J gene: TRBJ2-3
V gene: TRBV4-1
D gene: TRBD2
clone size: few
CDR3 DNA: TGCGCCAGCAGCCAGATCACCGTGGGACTAGCGGGAGCCGGGCCTACAGATACGCAGTATTTT
CDR3 protein: CASSQITVGLAGAGPTDTQYF

CDR3 length: 19
J gene: TRBJ2-1
V gene: TRBV11-2
D gene: TRBD2
clone size: few
CDR3 DNA: TGTGCCAGCAGCTTAGAGGGTGGCCGTAGCGGGAAAGGGGACAATGAGCAGTTCTTC
CDR3 protein: CASSLEGGRSGKGDNEQFF

CDR3 length: 13
J gene: TRBJ2-5
V gene: TRBV20-1
D gene: .
clone size: many
CDR3 DNA: TGCAGTGCTAGGGAGTGGGGTTTTGAGACCCAGTACTTC
CDR3 protein: CSAREWGFETQYF

CDR3 length: 14
J gene: TRBJ2-7
V gene: TRBV7-2
D gene: TRBD2
clone size: .
CDR3 DNA: TGTGCCAGCCGAGCGGGAGGCGCGATCTACGAGCAGTACTTC
CDR3 protein: CASRAGGAIYEQYF

CDR3 length: 14
J gene: TRBJ2-5
V gene: TRBV7-9
D gene: .
clone size: many
CDR3 DNA: TGTGCCAGCAGATCCCCGGGGCTTCAAGAGACCCAGTACTTC
CDR3 protein: CASRSPGLQETQYF

CDR3 length: 13
J gene: TRBJ2-3
V gene: TRBV7-6
D gene: .
clone size: few
CDR3 DNA: TGTGCCAGCAGCTTAGACCGGATTGATACGCAGTATTTT
CDR3 protein: CASSLDRIDTQYF

CDR3 length: 12
J gene: TRBJ2-3
V gene: TRBV3-1
D gene: .
clone size: few
CDR3 DNA: TGTGCCAGCAGCCAAGTAGGGGATACGCAGTATTTT
CDR3 protein: CASSQVGDTQYF

CDR3 length: 13
J gene: TRBJ2-1
V gene: TRBV7-2
D gene: .
clone size: .
CDR3 DNA: TGTGCCAGCAGCTTAGAGCTGAGGGATGAGCAGTTCTTC
CDR3 protein: CASSLELRDEQFF

CDR3 length: 14
J gene: TRBJ2-3
V gene: TRBV12-3/TRBV12-4
D gene: .
clone size: many
CDR3 DNA: TGTGCCAGCAGTTTAAAACTGAACACAGATACGCAGTATTTT
CDR3 protein: CASSLKLNTDTQYF

CDR3 length: 16
J gene: TRBJ2-5
V gene: TRBV7-9
D gene: .
clone size: many
CDR3 DNA: TGTGCCAGCAGCTTTAGTAGCCTTGAGGGGAGAGAGACCCAGTACTTC
CDR3 protein: CASSFSSLEGRETQYF

CDR3 length: 17
J gene: TRBJ2-1
V gene: TRBV24-1
D gene: TRBD2
clone size: .
CDR3 DNA: TGTGCCACCAGTGATATGTCTAGCGGGAGTATGTTCAATGAGCAGTTCTTC
CDR3 protein: CATSDMSSGSMFNEQFF